The entry that follows covers one TCR beta chain sequence. Its cognate antigen is unknown. Every patient had relapsed following autologous stem cell transplantation, and cohorts differed in brentuximab vedotin exposure. Complete response, partial response or progressive disease constituted the best response categories observed. V shed 2 bases and J 5 bases; nucleotides not matched to a gene: 3. The CDR3 runs 14 residues. Germline V gives CDR1 WSHSY, CDR2 SAAADI. Method: immunoSEQ multiplex PCR; TCRdb's copy keeps in-frame clones and lacks some. The data show roughly 96,000 clones, about 88% seen once. This entry belongs to a study of PD-1 blockade in classical Hodgkin lymphoma. The wider study: The patients were dosed with nivolumab 3 mg/kg, infused intravenously every 2 weeks. Study-wide findings and caveats: Exclusion was applied to patients who started nivolumab under 1 year after ASCT. Relapsed/refractory patients reportedly had the lowest baseline TCR diversity, below newly diagnosed patients, who were below healthy donors.

The material sequenced was peripheral blood mononuclear cells (PBMCs), taken before the second cycle of nivolumab. The sequence was collected from a human donor with classical Hodgkin lymphoma. The chain uses TRBV10-2 and TRBJ2-5, with 9 bases aligning to TRBD2. CDR3: CASSEERGDETQYF. The CDR3, as DNA: TGCGCCAGCAGTGAGGAGCGGGGGGACGAGACCCAGTACTTC.